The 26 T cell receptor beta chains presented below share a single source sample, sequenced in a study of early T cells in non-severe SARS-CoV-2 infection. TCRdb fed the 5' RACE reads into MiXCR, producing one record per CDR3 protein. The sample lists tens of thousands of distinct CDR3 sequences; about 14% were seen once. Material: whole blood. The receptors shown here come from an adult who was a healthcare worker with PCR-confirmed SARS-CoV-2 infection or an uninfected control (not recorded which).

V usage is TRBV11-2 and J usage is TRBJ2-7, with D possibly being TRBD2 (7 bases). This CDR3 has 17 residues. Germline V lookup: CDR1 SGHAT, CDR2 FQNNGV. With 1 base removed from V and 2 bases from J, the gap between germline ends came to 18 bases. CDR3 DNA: TGTGCCAGCAGCTTAGCCCTAGGGGGGGTTATTACCTACGAGCAGTACTTC. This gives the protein CASSLALGGVITYEQYF. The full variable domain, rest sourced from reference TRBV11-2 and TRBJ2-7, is EAGVAQSPRYKIIEKRQSVAFWCNPISGHATLYWYQQILGQGPKLLIQFQNNGVVDDSQLPKDRFSAERLKGVDSTLKIQPAKLEDSAVYLCASSLALGGVITYEQYFGPGTRLTVT.

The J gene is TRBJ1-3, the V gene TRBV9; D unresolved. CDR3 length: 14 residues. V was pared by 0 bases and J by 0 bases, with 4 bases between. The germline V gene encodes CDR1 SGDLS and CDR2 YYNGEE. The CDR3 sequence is CASSVGHSGNTIYF. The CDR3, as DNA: TGTGCCAGCAGCGTAGGGCACTCTGGAAACACCATATATTTT.

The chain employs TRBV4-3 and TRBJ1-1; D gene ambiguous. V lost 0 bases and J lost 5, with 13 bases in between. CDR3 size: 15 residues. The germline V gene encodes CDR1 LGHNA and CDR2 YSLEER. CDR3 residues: CASSQDRAGRTEAFF. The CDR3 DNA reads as TGCGCCAGCAGCCAAGATAGGGCGGGTCGGACTGAAGCTTTCTTT.

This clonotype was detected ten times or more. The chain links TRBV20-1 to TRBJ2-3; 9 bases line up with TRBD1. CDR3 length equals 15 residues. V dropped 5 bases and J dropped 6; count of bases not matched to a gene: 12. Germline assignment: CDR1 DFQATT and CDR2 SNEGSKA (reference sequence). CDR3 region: CSALAGTGSTDTQYF. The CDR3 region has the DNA TGCAGTGCTCTAGCCGGGACAGGGTCGACGGATACGCAGTATTTT.

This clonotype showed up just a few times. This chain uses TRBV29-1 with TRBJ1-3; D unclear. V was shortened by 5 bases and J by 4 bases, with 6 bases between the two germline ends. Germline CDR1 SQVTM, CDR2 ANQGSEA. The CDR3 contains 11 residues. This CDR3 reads CSVTVGNTIYF. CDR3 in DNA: TGCAGCGTTACCGTAGGAAACACCATATATTTT.

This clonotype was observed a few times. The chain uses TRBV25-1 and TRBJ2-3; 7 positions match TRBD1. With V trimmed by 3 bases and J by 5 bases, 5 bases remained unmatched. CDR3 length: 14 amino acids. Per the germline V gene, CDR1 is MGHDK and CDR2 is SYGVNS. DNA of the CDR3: TGTGCCAGCAGTGAGGGGAACAGGGGAGATACGCAGTATTTT. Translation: CASSEGNRGDTQYF.

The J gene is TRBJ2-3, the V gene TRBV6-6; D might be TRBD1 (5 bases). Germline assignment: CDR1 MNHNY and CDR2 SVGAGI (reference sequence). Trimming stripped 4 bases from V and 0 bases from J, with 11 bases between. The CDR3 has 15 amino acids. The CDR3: CASSSGHTSTDTQYF. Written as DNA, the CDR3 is TGTGCCAGCAGTTCCGGACACACTAGCACAGATACGCAGTATTTT.

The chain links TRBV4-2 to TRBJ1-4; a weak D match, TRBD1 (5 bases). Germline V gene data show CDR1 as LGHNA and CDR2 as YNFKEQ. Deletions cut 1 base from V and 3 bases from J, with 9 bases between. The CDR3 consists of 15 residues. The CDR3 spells CASSQVGGSNEKLFF. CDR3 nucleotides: TGTGCCAGCAGCCAAGTCGGGGGGTCTAATGAAAAACTGTTTTTT.

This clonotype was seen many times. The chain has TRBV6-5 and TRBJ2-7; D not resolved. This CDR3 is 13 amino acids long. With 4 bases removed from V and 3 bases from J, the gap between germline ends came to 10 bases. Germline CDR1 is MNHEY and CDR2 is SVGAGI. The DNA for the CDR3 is TGTGCCAGCAGTTCGACCGACAACTACGAGCAGTACTTC. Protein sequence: CASSSTDNYEQYF.

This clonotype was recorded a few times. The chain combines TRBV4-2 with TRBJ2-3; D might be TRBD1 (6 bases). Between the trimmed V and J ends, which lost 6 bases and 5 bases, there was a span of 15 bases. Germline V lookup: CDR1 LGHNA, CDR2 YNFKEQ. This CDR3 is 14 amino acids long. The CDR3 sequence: CASRNRVLGDTQYF. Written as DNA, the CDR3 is TGTGCCAGCAGAAACAGGGTTCTTGGAGATACGCAGTATTTT.

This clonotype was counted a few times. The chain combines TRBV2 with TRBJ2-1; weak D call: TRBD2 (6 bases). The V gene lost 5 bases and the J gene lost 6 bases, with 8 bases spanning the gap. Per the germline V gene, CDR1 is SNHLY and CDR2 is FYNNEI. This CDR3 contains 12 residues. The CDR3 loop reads CASSFGGNEQFF. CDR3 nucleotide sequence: TGTGCCAGCAGTTTCGGGGGCAATGAGCAGTTCTTC.

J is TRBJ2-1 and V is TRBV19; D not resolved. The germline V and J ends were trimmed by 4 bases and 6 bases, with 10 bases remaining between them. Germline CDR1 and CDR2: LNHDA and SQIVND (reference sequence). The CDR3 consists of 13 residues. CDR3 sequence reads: CASSRSRPNEQFF. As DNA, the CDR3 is TGTGCCAGTAGTAGGTCCAGGCCCAATGAGCAGTTCTTC.

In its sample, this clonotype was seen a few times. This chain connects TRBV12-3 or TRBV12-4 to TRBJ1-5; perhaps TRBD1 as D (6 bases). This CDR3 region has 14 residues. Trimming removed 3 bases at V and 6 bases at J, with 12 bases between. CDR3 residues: CASSLAGAGQPQHF. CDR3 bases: TGTGCCAGCAGTTTGGCGGGGGCCGGTCAGCCCCAGCATTTT.

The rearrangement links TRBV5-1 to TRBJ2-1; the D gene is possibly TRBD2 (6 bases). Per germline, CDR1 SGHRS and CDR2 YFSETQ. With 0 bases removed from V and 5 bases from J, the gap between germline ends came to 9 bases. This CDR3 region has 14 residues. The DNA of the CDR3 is TGCGCCAGCAGCTTGGTGGGAGGTAACAATGAGCAGTTCTTC. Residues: CASSLVGGNNEQFF. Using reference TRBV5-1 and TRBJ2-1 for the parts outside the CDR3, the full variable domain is KAGVTQTPRYLIKTRGQQVTLSCSPISGHRSVSWYQQTPGQGLQFLFEYFSETQRNKGNFPGRFSGRQFSNSRSEMNVSTLELGDSALYLCASSLVGGNNEQFFGPGTRLTVL.

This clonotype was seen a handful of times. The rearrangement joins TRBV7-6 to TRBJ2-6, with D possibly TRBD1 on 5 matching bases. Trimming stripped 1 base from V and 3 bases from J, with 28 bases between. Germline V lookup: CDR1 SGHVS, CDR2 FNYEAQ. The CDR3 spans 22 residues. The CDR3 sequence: CASSLGPPSEVAGFYGANVLTF. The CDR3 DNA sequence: TGTGCCAGCAGCTTAGGCCCCCCCTCTGAGGTTGCAGGGTTTTATGGGGCCAACGTCCTGACTTTC.

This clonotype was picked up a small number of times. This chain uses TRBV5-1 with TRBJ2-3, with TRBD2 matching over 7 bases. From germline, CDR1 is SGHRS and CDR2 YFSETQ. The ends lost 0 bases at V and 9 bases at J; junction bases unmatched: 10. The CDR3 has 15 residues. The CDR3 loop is CASSLAIGGSGTQYF. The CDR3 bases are TGCGCCAGCAGCTTGGCTATTGGCGGGAGTGGCACGCAGTATTTT.

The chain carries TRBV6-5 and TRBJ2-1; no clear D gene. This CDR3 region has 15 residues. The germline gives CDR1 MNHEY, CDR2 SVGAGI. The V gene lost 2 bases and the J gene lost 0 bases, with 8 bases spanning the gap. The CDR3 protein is CASSYGQSSYNEQFF. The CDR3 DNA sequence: TGTGCCAGCAGTTACGGGCAGAGCTCCTACAATGAGCAGTTCTTC.

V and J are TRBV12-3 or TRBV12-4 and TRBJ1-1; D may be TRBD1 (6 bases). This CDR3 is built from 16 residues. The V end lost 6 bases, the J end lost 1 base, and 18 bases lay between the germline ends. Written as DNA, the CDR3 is TGTGCCAGCAGCCTCCTCGCTAACAGGGCGAACACTGAAGCTTTCTTT. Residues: CASSLLANRANTEAFF.

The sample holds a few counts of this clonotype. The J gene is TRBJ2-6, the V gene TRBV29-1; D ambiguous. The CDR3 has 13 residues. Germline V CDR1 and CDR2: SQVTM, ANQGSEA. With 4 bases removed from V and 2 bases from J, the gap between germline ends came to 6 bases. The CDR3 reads CSVAAAGANVLTF. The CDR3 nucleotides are TGCAGCGTTGCTGCCGCTGGGGCCAACGTCCTGACTTTC. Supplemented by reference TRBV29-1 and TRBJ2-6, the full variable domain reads SAVISQKPSRDICQRGTSLTIQCQVDSQVTMMFWYRQQPGQSLTLIATANQGSEATYESGFVIDKFPISRPNLTFSTLTVSNMSPEDSSIYLCSVAAAGANVLTFGAGSRLTVL.

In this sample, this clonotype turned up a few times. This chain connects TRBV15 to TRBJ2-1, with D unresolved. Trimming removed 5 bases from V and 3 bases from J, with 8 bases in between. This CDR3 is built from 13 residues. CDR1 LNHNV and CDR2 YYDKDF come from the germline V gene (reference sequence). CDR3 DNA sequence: TGTGCCACCAGCGGTGACGGCTACAATGAGCAGTTCTTC. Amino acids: CATSGDGYNEQFF.

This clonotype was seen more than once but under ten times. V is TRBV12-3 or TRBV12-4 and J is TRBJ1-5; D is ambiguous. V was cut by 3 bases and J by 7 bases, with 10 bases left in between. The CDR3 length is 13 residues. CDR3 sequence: CASSFRTWQPQHF. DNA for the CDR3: TGTGCCAGCAGTTTTAGGACCTGGCAGCCCCAGCATTTT.

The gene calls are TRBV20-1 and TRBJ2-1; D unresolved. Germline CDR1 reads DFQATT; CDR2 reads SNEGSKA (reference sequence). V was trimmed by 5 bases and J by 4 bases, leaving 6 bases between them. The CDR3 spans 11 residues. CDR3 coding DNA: TGCAGTGCTTCGATATACAATGAGCAGTTCTTC. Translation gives CSASIYNEQFF.

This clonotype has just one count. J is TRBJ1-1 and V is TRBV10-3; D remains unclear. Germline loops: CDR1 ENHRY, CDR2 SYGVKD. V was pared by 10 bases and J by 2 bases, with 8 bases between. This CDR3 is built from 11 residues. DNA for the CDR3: TGTGCCACGACGGGTAACACTGAAGCTTTCTTT. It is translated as CATTGNTEAFF.

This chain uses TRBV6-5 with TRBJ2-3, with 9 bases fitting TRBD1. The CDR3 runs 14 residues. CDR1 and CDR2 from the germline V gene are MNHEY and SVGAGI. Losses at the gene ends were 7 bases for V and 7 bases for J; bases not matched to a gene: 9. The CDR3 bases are TGTGCCAGCAAGCCGGGACAGGGTGGTCATACGCAGTATTTT. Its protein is CASKPGQGGHTQYF.

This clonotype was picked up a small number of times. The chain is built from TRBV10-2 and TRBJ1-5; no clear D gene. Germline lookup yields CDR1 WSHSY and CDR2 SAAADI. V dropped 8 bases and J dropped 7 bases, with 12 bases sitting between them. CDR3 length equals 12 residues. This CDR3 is CASGGPGQPQHF. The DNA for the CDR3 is TGCGCCAGCGGAGGACCGGGGCAGCCCCAGCATTTT.

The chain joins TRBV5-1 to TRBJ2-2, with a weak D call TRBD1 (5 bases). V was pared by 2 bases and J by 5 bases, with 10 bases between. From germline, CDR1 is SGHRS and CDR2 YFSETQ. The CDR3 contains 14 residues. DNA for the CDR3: TGCGCCAGCAGCTTCTCCAGGGTTACCGGGGAGCTGTTTTTT. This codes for CASSFSRVTGELFF.